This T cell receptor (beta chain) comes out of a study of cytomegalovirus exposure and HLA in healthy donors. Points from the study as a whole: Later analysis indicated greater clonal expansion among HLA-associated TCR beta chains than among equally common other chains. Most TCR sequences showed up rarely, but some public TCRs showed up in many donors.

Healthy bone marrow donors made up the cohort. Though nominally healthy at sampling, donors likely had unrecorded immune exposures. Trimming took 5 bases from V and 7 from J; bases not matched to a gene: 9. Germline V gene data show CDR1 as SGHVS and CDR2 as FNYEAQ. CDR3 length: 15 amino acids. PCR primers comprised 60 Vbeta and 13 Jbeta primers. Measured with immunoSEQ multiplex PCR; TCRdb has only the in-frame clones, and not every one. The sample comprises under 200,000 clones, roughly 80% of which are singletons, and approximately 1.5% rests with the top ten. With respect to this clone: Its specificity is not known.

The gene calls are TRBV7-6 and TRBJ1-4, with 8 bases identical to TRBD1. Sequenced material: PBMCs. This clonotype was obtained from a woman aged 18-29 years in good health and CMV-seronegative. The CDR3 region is CASSLDRGDGEKLFF. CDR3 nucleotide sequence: TGTGCCAGCAGCCTAGACAGGGGCGACGGTGAAAAACTGTTTTTT.